Listed below are T cell receptor beta chains from one sample, sequenced in a study of shared clonotypes between healthy human individuals. Clones were sequenced by immunoSEQ multiplex PCR, and TCRdb holds only the in-frame ones, with some missing. The sample contains some 2.1 million clones, around 93% of which appear only once. The sequencing input was naive CD8+ T cells from PBMCs. These receptors were obtained from a young man in good health. Some clones in this sample may be carry-over from other donors' samples. The CDR3 runs from the conserved cysteine through the conserved F or W. D genes are given only for firm matches. The size entry is marked missing in some rows and otherwise reads once, few, many or a size class.

clone_size,v_call,d_call,j_call,cdr3_nt,cdr3_aa
.,TRBV5-1,TRBD2,TRBJ2-1,TGCGCCAGCAGCTTGGCCAAGAAGAGACTAGCGGACAATGAGCAGTTCTTC,CASSLAKKRLADNEQFF
once,TRBV6-5,TRBD2,TRBJ2-1,TGTGCCACCTCGCTGACTAGCGGTTCTTACAATGAGCAGTTCTTC,CATSLTSGSYNEQFF
.,TRBV5-1,.,TRBJ2-7,TGCGCCAGCAGTTCCAGGGGGGCTCTCCCCTCCTACGAGCAGTACTTC,CASSSRGALPSYEQYF
.,TRBV9,TRBD1,TRBJ2-2,TGTGCCAGCAGCATGACAGGGGCCACCGGGGAGCTGTTTTTT,CASSMTGATGELFF
.,TRBV6-6,.,TRBJ1-4,TGTGCCAGCAGTCCCGACAGGAACGAAGAAAAACTGTTTTTT,CASSPDRNEEKLFF
.,TRBV15,TRBD2,TRBJ2-3,TGTGCCATTCGGAGTGTAGCGGGAGGGCGGACAGATACGCAGTATTTT,CAIRSVAGGRTDTQYF
once,TRBV10-3,.,TRBJ2-5,TGTGCCATCAGTGACCCGACTCGAGATCGCCAAGAGACCCAGTACTTC,CAISDPTRDRQETQYF
.,TRBV7-9,TRBD1,TRBJ2-7,TGTGCCAGCAGCTTCTTGGGACAGGGAAACTACGAGCAGTACTTC,CASSFLGQGNYEQYF
.,TRBV5-6,TRBD1,TRBJ2-1,TGTGCCAGCAGAACCGGGACAGGGAGGTTCAATGAGCAGTTCTTC,CASRTGTGRFNEQFF
.,TRBV9,TRBD1,TRBJ2-7,TGTGCCAGCAGCGCACAGGGGTTCGACGAGCAGTACTTC,CASSAQGFDEQYF
few,TRBV27,.,TRBJ1-5,TGTGCCAGCAGTTATACAGGGAGCAATCAGCCCCAGCATTTT,CASSYTGSNQPQHF
.,TRBV6-1,.,TRBJ1-5,TGTGCCAGCAGTGAACGGGGGCCCGGGTATCAGCCCCAGCATTTT,CASSERGPGYQPQHF
once,TRBV14,.,TRBJ2-7,TGTGCCAGCAGCCAAGATCACTTAGAGCAGTACTTC,CASSQDHLEQYF
.,TRBV6-1,.,TRBJ2-7,TGTGCCAGCAGTCTTAACGAGCAGTACTTC,CASSLNEQYF
.,TRBV5-6,TRBD1,TRBJ1-4,TGTGCCAGCAGCTTTGAAACAGGGGGGGAAAAACTGTTTTTT,CASSFETGGEKLFF
.,TRBV12-5,.,TRBJ2-2,TGTGCTAGTGGTTTTTATTTACCGGGATTTACCGGGGAGCTGTTTTTT,CASGFYLPGFTGELFF
.,TRBV9,.,TRBJ2-3,TGTGCCAGCAGCGTAGATTTTGTGTGGGCTAGCTCTACAGATACGCAGTATTTT,CASSVDFVWASSTDTQYF
.,TRBV9,.,TRBJ1-2,TGTGCCAGCAGCGATCCGAATAACTATGGCTACACCTTC,CASSDPNNYGYTF
.,TRBV6-5,.,TRBJ1-1,TGTGCCAGCAGTTACCGGGGGCTCAGAACTGAAGCTTTCTTT,CASSYRGLRTEAFF
.,TRBV19,.,TRBJ2-1,TGTGCCAGTAGTATCTCGAGGGGATACGGATATCCCGGGCAGTTCTTC,CASSISRGYGYPGQFF
.,TRBV6-1,.,TRBJ1-5,TGTGCCAGCAGTGAAGTGGTCCGGGGTTCAGCTCAGCCCCAGCATTTT,CASSEVVRGSAQPQHF
.,TRBV4-1,TRBD2,TRBJ2-5,TGCGCCAGCAGCCAAGTGAGGCGGGAGGGGCTTCTAGAGACCCAGTACTTC,CASSQVRREGLLETQYF
.,TRBV5-8,TRBD1,TRBJ2-5,TGTGCCAGCAGCTTGGGACAGGGGGCTGGAGAGACCCAGTACTTC,CASSLGQGAGETQYF
.,TRBV4-1,.,TRBJ2-1,TGCGCCAGCAGCCAAGATTCTGGGGGTATCGATGAGCAGTTCTTC,CASSQDSGGIDEQFF
.,TRBV7-8,.,TRBJ1-1,TGTGCCAGCAGCATCGGGACCCCGAACACTGAAGCTTTCTTT,CASSIGTPNTEAFF
.,TRBV28,.,TRBJ2-6,TGTGCCAGCCTCCCGGACACTACCTACCTCTCTGGGGCCAACGTCCTGACTTTC,CASLPDTTYLSGANVLTF
.,TRBV28,.,TRBJ1-2,TGTGCCAGCAGTTTCCCCCCCGATGGCTACACCTTC,CASSFPPDGYTF
.,TRBV29-1,.,TRBJ2-5,TGCAGCGTTGACGAGGAGACCCAGTACTTC,CSVDEETQYF
.,TRBV18,TRBD2,TRBJ2-7,TGTGCCAGCTCACCACCGGGACTAGCGGGGACCTACGAGCAGTACTTC,CASSPPGLAGTYEQYF
.,TRBV4-2,.,TRBJ2-5,TGTGCCAGCAGCCAAGTAGGGCCCCTACCCGGGGAGACCCAGTACTTC,CASSQVGPLPGETQYF
.,TRBV7-2,.,TRBJ2-1,TGTGCCAGCAGCTTAGATCGGTACAGCCGGGGTGAGCAGTTCTTC,CASSLDRYSRGEQFF
.,TRBV4-1,TRBD2,TRBJ2-2,TGCGCCAGCAGCCAACTAGCGGGAGCACAACTAGGGGAGCTGTTTTTT,CASSQLAGAQLGELFF